This TCR beta chain was documented in a study of identical twins. The CDR3 is 16 amino acids. Trimming cost V 0 bases and J 8 bases; bases outside gene matches: 13. Germline CDR1 and CDR2: SQVTM and ANQGSEA. From the 5' RACE reads, TCRdb called clonotypes with MiXCR, one entry per CDR3 protein. Among some 320,000 distinct CDR3 sequences listed, 9% to 15% were seen once. A further study also used this sample, focusing on yellow fever vaccine responses in identical twins.

The receptor's source is a young woman in good health. Sequencing was done on a sample of CD8+ T cells sorted from blood. The rearrangement links TRBV29-1 to TRBJ2-1; TRBD2 agrees at 7 bases. In nucleotides, the CDR3 is TGCAGCGTTGAAGATGGGGCTAGCGGAGTGAGGGATGAGCAGTTCTTC. This encodes CSVEDGASGVRDEQFF.